The 8 T cell receptor beta chains presented below share a single source sample, sequenced in a study of T cell responses to AZD1222 COVID-19 vaccine. Method: immunoSEQ multiplex PCR; TCRdb's copy keeps in-frame clones and lacks some. Among some 86,000 clones, about 88% were seen once, and the ten largest hold 6.9%. Sample: peripheral blood, taken 28 days after the second AZD1222 dose. These receptor sequences come from an adult who received the AZD1222 COVID-19 vaccine.

The chain employs TRBV7-8 and TRBJ1-2, with 8 bases lining up with TRBD1. Unmatched junction bases numbered 10, after V lost 5 bases and J lost 2 bases. This CDR3 region has 16 residues. The germline CDR1 and CDR2 sequences are SGHVS and FQNEAQ. The CDR3 is CASSPPGQGYNYGYTF. In DNA, the CDR3 is TGTGCCAGCAGCCCACCAGGACAGGGCTACAACTATGGCTACACCTTC. Full variable domain (outside the CDR3, taken from reference TRBV7-8 and TRBJ1-2): GAGVSQSPRYKVAKRGQDVALRCDPISGHVSLFWYQQALGQGPEFLTYFQNEAQLDKSGLPSDRFFAERPEGSVSTLKIQRTQQEDSAVYLCASSPPGQGYNYGYTFGSGTRLTVV.

This chain uses TRBV20-1 with TRBJ2-1; D not resolved. The CDR3 totals 13 residues. The germline V and J ends were trimmed by 3 bases and 8 bases, with 14 bases remaining between them. Germline assignment: CDR1 DFQATT and CDR2 SNEGSKA (reference sequence). The CDR3 here is CSASHTDADEQFF. DNA of the CDR3: TGCAGTGCTAGTCATACGGACGCGGATGAGCAGTTCTTC.

This clone was observed once. The chain carries TRBV5-5 and TRBJ1-5; D remains ambiguous. The germline V and J ends were trimmed by 4 bases and 0 bases, with 8 bases remaining between them. The V gene's germline CDR1 is SGHKS and CDR2 YYEKEE (reference sequence). The CDR3 is 14 amino acids. This CDR3 reads CASSPDYSNQPQHF. DNA for the CDR3: TGTGCCAGCAGCCCGGACTATAGCAATCAGCCCCAGCATTTT.

This rearrangement joins TRBV3-1 (or the pseudogene TRBV3-2) to TRBJ1-1; D remains unclear. The CDR3 extends over 11 amino acids. Germline V lookup: CDR1 LGHDT, CDR2 YNNKEL (reference sequence). V lost 4 bases and J 8 bases, leaving 8 bases between the germline ends. This chain's CDR3 is CASSRLYEAFF. CDR3 in DNA: TGTGCCAGCAGCCGATTGTACGAAGCTTTCTTT.

This chain links TRBV19 with TRBJ2-7; D unresolved. The V gene's germline CDR1 is LNHDA and CDR2 SQIVND (reference sequence). V lost 3 bases and J 3 bases, leaving 9 bases between the germline ends. This CDR3 spans 13 amino acids. CDR3 amino acids: CASSMAVGYEQYF. The CDR3 nucleotides are TGTGCCAGTAGTATGGCAGTCGGCTACGAGCAGTACTTC.

This chain connects TRBV6-2 or TRBV6-3 to TRBJ2-1; 8 nucleotides align to TRBD2. Germline assignment: CDR1 MNHEY and CDR2 SVGEGT. This CDR3 comprises 14 residues. Trimming took 5 bases from V and 4 from J; bases not matched to a gene: 4. CDR3 protein: CASSPSGGYNEQFF. The CDR3, as DNA: TGTGCCAGCAGTCCCAGCGGGGGATACAATGAGCAGTTCTTC.

The rearrangement links TRBV27 to TRBJ1-1; 8 nucleotides agree with TRBD1. J gave up 4 bases and V 4 bases, and 5 bases lay outside the gene matches. The CDR3 extends over 14 amino acids. Per germline, CDR1 MNHEY and CDR2 SMNVEV (reference sequence). The CDR3 sequence is CASSWTGSGTEAFF. In DNA form, the CDR3 reads TGTGCCAGCAGTTGGACAGGGAGTGGCACTGAAGCTTTCTTT.

The chain uses TRBV28 and TRBJ2-7, with 10 bases fitting TRBD2. Germline V gene lookup returns CDR1 MDHEN and CDR2 SYDVKM. The J segment lost 7 bases and the V segment lost 5 bases, leaving 8 bases of the junction unmatched. This CDR3 has 14 amino acids. CDR3 in DNA: TGTGCCAGCAGTCCCCGGACTAGCGGACTAGAGCAGTACTTC. Translation gives CASSPRTSGLEQYF.